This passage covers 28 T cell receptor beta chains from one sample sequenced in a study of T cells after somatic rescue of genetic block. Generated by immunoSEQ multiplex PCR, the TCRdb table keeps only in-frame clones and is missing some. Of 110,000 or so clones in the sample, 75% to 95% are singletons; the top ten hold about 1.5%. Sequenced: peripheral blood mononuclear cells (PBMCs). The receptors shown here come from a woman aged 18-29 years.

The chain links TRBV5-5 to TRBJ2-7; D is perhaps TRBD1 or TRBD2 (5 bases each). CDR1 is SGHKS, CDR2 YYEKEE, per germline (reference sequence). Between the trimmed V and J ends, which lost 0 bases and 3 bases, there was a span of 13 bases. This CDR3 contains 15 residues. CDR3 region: CASSLEARGVYEQYF. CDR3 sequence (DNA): TGTGCCAGCAGCTTGGAGGCCAGAGGGGTCTACGAGCAGTACTTC.

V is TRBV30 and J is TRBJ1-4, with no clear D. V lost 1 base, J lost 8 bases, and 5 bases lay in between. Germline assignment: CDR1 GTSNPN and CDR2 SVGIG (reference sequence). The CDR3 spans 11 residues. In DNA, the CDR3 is TGTGCCTGGAGTGCCGCAGAAAAACTGTTTTTT. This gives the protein CAWSAAEKLFF. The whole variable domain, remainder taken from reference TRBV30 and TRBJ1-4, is SQTIHQWPATLVQPVGSPLSLECTVEGTSNPNLYWYRQAAGRGLQLLFYSVGIGQISSEVPQNLSASRPQDRQFILSSKKLLLSDSGFYLCAWSAAEKLFFGSGTQLSVL.

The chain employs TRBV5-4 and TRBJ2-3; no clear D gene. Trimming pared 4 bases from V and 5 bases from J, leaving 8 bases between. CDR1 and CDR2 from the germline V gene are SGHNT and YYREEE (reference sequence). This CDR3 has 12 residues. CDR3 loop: CASSRTQDTQYF. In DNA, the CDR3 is TGTGCCAGCAGCCGGACCCAAGATACGCAGTATTTT.

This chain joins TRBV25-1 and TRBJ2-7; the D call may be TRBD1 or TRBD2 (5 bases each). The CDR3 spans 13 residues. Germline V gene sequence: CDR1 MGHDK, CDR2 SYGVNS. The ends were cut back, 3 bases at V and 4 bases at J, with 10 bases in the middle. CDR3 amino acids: CASSETGTYEQYF. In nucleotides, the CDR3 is TGTGCCAGCAGTGAGACGGGGACGTACGAGCAGTACTTC.

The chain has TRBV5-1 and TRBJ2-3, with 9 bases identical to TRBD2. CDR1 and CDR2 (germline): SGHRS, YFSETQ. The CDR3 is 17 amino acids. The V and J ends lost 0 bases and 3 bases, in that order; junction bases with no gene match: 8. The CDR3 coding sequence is TGCGCCAGCAGCTTGGAGCAAGCGGGGGGTCTTACAGATACGCAGTATTTT. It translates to CASSLEQAGGLTDTQYF. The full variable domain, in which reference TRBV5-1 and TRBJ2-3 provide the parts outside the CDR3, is KAGVTQTPRYLIKTRGQQVTLSCSPISGHRSVSWYQQTPGQGLQFLFEYFSETQRNKGNFPGRFSGRQFSNSRSEMNVSTLELGDSALYLCASSLEQAGGLTDTQYFGPGTRLTVL.

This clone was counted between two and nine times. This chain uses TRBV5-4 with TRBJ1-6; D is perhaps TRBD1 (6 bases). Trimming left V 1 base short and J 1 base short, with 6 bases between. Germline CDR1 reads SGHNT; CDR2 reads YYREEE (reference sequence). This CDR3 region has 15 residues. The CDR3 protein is CASSLRGSYNSPLHF. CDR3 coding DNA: TGTGCCAGCAGCTTGAGGGGGTCCTATAATTCACCCCTCCACTTT.

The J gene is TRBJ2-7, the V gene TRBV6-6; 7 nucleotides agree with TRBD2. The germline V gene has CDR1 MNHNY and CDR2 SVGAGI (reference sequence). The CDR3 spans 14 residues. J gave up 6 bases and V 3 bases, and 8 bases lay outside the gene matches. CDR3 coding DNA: TGTGCCAGCAGTTATGGGAGCAGGGAGGGCGAGCAGTACTTC. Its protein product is CASSYGSREGEQYF.

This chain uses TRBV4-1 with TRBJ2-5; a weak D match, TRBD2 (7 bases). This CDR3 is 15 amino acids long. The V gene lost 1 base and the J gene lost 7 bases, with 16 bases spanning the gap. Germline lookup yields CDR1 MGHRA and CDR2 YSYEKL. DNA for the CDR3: TGCGCCAGCAGCCAAGTCCCGGGGGGCTTGGGGACCCAGTACTTC. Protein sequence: CASSQVPGGLGTQYF.

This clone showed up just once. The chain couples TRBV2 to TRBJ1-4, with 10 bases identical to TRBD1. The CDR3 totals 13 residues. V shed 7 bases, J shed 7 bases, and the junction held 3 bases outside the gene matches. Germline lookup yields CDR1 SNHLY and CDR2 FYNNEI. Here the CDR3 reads CASNRQGAEKLFF. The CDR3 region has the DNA TGTGCCAGCAATCGACAGGGGGCTGAAAAACTGTTTTTT. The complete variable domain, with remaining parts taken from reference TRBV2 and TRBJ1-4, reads EPEVTQTPSHQVTQMGQEVILRCVPISNHLYFYWYRQILGQKVEFLVSFYNNEISEKSEIFDDQFSVERPDGSNFTLKIRSTKLEDSAMYFCASNRQGAEKLFFGSGTQLSVL.

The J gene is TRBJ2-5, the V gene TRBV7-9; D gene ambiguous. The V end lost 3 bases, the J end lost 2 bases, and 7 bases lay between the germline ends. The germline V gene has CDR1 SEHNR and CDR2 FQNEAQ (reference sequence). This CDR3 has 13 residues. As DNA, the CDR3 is TGTGCCAGCAGCTTGATTAGGCAAGAGACCCAGTACTTC. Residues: CASSLIRQETQYF. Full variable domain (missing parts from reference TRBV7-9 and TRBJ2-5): DTGVSQNPRHKITKRGQNVTFRCDPISEHNRLYWYRQTLGQGPEFLTYFQNEAQLEKSRLLSDRFSAERPKGSFSTLEIQRTEQGDSAMYLCASSLIRQETQYFGPGTRLLVL.

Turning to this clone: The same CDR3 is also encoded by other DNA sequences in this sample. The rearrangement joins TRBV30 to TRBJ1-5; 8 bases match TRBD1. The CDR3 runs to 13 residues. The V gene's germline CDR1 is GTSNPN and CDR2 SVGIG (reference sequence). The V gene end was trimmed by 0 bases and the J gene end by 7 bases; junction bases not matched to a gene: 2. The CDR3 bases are TGTGCCTGGAGTGTCAGGGGGCAGCAGCCCCAGCATTTT. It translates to CAWSVRGQQPQHF. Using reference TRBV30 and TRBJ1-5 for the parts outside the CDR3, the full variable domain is SQTIHQWPATLVQPVGSPLSLECTVEGTSNPNLYWYRQAAGRGLQLLFYSVGIGQISSEVPQNLSASRPQDRQFILSSKKLLLSDSGFYLCAWSVRGQQPQHFGDGTRLSIL.

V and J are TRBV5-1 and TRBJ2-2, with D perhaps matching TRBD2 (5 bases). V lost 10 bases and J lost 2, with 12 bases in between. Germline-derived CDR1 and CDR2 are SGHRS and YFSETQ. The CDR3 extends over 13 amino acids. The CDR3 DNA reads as TGCGCCTCCTCGCCGGGAAACACCGGGGAGCTGTTTTTT. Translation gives CASSPGNTGELFF.

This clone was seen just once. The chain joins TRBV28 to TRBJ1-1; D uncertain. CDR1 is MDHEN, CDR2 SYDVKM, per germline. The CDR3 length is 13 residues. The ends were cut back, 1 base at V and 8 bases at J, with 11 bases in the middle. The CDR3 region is CASSLFTLREAFF. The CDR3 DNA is TGTGCCAGCAGTTTATTTACTCTTCGGGAAGCTTTCTTT.

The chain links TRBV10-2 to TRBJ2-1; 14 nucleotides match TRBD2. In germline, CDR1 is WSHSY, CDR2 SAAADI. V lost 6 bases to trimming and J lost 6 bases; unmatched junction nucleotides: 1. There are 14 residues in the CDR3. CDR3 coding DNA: TGCGCCAGCAGGACTAGCGGGGGGGGCAATGAGCAGTTCTTC. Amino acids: CASRTSGGGNEQFF.

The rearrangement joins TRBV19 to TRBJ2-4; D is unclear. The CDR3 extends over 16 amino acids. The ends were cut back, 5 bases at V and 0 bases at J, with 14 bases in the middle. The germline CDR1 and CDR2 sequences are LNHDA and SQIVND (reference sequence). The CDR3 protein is CASSPRTPLAKNIQYF. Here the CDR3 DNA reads TGTGCCAGTAGTCCTCGGACGCCGCTAGCCAAAAACATTCAGTACTTC. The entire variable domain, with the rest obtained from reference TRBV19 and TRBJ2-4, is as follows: DGGITQSPKYLFRKEGQNVTLSCEQNLNHDAMYWYRQDPGQGLRLIYYSQIVNDFQKGDIAEGYSVSREKKESFPLTVTSAQKNPTAFYLCASSPRTPLAKNIQYFGAGTRLSVL.

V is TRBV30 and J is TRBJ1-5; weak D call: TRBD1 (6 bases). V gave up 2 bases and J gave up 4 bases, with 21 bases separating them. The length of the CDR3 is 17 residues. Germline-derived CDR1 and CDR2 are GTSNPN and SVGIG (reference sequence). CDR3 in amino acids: CAWSPNPGEASNQPQHF. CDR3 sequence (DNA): TGTGCCTGGAGTCCAAACCCAGGGGAAGCTTCTAATCAGCCCCAGCATTTT.

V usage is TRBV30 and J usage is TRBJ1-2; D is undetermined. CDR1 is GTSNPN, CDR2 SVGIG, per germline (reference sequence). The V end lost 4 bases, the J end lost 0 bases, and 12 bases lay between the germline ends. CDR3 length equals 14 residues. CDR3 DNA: TGTGCCTGGATTAGGAGTTACCCTAACTATGGCTACACCTTC. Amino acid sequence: CAWIRSYPNYGYTF.

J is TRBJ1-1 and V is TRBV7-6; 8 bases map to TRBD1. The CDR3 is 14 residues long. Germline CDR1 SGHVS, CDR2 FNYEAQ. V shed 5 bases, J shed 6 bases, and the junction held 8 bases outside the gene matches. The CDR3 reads CASSPWTGRAEAFF. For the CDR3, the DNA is TGTGCCAGCAGCCCGTGGACAGGGAGGGCTGAAGCTTTCTTT. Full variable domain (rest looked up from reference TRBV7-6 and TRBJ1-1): GAGVSQSPRYKVTKRGQDVALRCDPISGHVSLYWYRQALGQGPEFLTYFNYEAQQDKSGLPNDRFSAERPEGSISTLTIQRTEQRDSAMYRCASSPWTGRAEAFFGQGTRLTVV.

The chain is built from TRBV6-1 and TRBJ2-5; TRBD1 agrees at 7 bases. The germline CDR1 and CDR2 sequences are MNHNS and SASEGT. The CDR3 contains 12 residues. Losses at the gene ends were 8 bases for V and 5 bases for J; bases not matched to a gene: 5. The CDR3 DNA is TGTGCCAGCGACAGGGTTAGGGAGACCCAGTACTTC. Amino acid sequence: CASDRVRETQYF.

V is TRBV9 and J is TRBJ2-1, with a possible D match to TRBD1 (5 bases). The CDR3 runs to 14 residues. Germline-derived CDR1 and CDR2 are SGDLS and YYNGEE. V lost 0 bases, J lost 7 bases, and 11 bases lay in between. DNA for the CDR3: TGTGCCAGCAGCGTAGGGGGCACGGGTAATGAGCAGTTCTTC. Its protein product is CASSVGGTGNEQFF.

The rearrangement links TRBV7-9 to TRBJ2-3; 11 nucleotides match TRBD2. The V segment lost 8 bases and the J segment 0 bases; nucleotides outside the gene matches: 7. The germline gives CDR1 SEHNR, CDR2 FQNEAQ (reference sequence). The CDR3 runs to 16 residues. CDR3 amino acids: CASYSTSGGSTDTQYF. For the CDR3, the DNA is TGTGCCAGCTATTCCACTAGCGGGGGTAGCACAGATACGCAGTATTTT.

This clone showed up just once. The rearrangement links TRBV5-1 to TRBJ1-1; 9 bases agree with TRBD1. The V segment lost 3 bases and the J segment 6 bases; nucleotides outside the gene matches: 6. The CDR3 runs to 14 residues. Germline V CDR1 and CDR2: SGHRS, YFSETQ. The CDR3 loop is CASSSGQGFAEAFF. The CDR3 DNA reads TGCGCCAGCAGCTCGGGACAGGGTTTCGCTGAAGCTTTCTTT.

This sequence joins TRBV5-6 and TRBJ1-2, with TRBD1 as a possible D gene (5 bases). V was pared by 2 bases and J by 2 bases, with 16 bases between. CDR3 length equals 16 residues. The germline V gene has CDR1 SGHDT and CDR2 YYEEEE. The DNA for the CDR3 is TGTGCCAGCAGCTTTTTAGGGACTGATGGGAACTATGGCTACACCTTC. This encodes CASSFLGTDGNYGYTF.

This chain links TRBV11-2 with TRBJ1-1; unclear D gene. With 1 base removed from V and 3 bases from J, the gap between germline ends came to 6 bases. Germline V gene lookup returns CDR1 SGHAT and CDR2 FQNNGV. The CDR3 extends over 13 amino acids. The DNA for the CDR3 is TGTGCCAGCAGCTTAGCCCAGTACACTGAAGCTTTCTTT. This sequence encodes CASSLAQYTEAFF.

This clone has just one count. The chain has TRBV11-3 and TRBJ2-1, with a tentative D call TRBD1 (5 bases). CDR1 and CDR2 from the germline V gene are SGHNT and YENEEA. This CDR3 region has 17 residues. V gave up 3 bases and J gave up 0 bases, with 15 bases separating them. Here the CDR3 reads CASSFPWGSFSYNEQFF. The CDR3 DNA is TGTGCCAGCAGCTTCCCCTGGGGCAGCTTCTCCTACAATGAGCAGTTCTTC. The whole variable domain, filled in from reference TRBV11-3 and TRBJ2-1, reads EAGVVQSPRYKIIEKKQPVAFWCNPISGHNTLYWYLQNLGQGPELLIRYENEEAVDDSQLPKDRFSAERLKGVDSTLKIQPAELGDSAVYLCASSFPWGSFSYNEQFFGPGTRLTVL.

CDR3 coding DNA: TGTGCCAGCACAAGACAGCCCAACTATGGCTACACCTTC. It yields the protein CASTRQPNYGYTF. The rearrangement uses TRBV6-6 and TRBJ1-2; D is possibly TRBD1 (5 bases). Germline V gives CDR1 MNHNY, CDR2 SVGAGI (reference sequence). The V end was cut by 7 bases, the J end by 2 bases, with 11 bases between. The CDR3 length is 13 residues.

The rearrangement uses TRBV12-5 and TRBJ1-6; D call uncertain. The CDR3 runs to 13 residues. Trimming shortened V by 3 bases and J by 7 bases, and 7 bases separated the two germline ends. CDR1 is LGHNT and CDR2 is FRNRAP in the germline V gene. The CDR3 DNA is TGTGCTAGTGGTTTAGGTGCGAATTCACCCCTCCACTTT. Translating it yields CASGLGANSPLHF.

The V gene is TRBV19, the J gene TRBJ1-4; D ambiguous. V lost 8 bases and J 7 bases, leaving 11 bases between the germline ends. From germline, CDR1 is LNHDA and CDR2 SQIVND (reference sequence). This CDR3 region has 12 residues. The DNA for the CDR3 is TGTGCCAGTGCTGGGATAGGTGAAAAACTGTTTTTT. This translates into CASAGIGEKLFF.